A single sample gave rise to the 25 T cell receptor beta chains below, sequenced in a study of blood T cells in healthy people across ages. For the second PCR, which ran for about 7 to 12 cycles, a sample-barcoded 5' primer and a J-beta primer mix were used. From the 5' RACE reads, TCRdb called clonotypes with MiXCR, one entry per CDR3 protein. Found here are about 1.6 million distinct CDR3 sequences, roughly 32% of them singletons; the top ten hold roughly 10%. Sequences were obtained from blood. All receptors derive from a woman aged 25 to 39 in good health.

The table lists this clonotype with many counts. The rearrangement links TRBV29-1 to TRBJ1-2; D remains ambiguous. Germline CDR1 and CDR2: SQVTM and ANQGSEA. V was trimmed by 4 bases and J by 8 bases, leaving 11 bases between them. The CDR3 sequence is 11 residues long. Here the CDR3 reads CSVGRASGYTF. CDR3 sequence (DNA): TGCAGCGTTGGGCGGGCCAGCGGCTACACCTTC.

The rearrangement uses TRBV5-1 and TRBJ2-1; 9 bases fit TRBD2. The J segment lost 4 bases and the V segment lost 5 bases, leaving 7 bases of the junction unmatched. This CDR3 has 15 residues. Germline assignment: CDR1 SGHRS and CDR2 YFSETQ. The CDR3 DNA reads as TGCGCCAGCAGTCGGCTAGCGGGGAATTACAATGAGCAGTTCTTC. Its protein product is CASSRLAGNYNEQFF. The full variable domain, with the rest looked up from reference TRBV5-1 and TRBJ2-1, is KAGVTQTPRYLIKTRGQQVTLSCSPISGHRSVSWYQQTPGQGLQFLFEYFSETQRNKGNFPGRFSGRQFSNSRSEMNVSTLELGDSALYLCASSRLAGNYNEQFFGPGTRLTVL.

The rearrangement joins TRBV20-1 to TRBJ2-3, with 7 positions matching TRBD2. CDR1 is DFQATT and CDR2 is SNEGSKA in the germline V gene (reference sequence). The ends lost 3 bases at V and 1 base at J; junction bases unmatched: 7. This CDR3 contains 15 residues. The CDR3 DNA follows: TGCAGTGCTAGGGAGACTAGCCCGGGCACAGATACGCAGTATTTT. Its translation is CSARETSPGTDTQYF.

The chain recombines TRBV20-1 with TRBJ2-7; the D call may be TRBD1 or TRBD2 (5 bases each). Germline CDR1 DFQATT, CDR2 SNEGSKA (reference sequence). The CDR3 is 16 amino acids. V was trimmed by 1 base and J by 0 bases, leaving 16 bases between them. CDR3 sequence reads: CSARGGKGTSSYEQYF. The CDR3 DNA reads TGCAGTGCTAGAGGGGGGAAGGGTACTTCCTCCTACGAGCAGTACTTC.

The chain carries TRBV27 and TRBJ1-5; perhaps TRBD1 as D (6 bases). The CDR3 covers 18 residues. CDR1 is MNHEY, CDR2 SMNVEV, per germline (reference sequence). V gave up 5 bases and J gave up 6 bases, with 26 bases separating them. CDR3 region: CASSPRRGVRPLCQPQHF. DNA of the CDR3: TGTGCCAGCAGTCCCAGAAGGGGGGTAAGGCCTCTGTGTCAGCCCCAGCATTTT.

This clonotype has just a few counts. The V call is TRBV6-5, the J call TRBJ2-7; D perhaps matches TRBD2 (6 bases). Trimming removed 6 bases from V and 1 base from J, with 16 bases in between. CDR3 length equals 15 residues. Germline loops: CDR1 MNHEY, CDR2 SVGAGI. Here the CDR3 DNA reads TGTGCCAGCAGGGATCCGGGACTCCTTTCCTACGAGCAGTACTTC. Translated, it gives CASRDPGLLSYEQYF.

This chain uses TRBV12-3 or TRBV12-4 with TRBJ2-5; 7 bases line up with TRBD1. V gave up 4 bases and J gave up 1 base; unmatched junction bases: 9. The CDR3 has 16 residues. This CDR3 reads CASSWTRPGGQETQYF. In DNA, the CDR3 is TGTGCCAGCAGTTGGACCCGACCAGGGGGCCAAGAGACCCAGTACTTC.

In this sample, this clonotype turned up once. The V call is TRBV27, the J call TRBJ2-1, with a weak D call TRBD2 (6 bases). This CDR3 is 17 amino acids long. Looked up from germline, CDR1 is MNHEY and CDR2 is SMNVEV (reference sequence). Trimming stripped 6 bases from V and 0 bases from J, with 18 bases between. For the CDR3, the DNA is TGTGCCAGCAGCCTCAGTGAAGGGAGGAGCTCCTACAATGAGCAGTTCTTC. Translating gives CASSLSEGRSSYNEQFF.

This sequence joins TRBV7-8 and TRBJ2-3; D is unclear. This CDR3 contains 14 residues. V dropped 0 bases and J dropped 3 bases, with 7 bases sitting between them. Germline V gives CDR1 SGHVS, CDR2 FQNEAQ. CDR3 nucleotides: TGTGCCAGCAGCTTAGCTATGCCTACAGATACGCAGTATTTT. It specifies CASSLAMPTDTQYF.

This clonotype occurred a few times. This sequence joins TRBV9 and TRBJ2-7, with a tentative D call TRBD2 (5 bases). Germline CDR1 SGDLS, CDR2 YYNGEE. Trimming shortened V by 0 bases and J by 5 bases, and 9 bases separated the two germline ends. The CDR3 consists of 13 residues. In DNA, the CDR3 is TGTGCCAGCAGCGTAGGGGGAGAGGACGAGCAGTACTTC. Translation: CASSVGGEDEQYF. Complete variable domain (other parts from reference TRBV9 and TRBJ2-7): DSGVTQTPKHLITATGQRVTLRCSPRSGDLSVYWYQQSLDQGLQFLIQYYNGEERAKGNILERFSAQQFPDLHSELNLSSLELGDSALYFCASSVGGEDEQYFGPGTRLTVT.

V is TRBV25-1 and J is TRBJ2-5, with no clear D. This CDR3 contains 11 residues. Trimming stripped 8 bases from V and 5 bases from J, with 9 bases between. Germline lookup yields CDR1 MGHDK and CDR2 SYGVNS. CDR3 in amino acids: CASEDEETQYF. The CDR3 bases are TGTGCCAGCGAGGACGAGGAGACCCAGTACTTC.

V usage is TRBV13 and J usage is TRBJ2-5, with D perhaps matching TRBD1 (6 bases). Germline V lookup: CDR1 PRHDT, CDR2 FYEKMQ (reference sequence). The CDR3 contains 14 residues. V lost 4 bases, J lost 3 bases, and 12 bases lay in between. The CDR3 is CASSSQGEEETQYF. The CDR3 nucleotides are TGTGCCAGCAGCTCACAGGGAGAGGAAGAGACCCAGTACTTC.

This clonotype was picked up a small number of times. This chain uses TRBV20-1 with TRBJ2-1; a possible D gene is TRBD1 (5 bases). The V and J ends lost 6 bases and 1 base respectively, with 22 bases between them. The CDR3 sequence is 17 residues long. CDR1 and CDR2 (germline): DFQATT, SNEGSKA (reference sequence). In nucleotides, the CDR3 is TGCAGTGCGAAGGGGATTTTAGTTTCAGATTCCTACAATGAGCAGTTCTTC. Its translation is CSAKGILVSDSYNEQFF.

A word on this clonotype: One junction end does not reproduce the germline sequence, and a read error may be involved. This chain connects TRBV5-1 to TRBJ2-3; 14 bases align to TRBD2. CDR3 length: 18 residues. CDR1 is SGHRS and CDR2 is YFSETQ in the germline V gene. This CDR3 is CASRGRTSGGSSTDTRYF. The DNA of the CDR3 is TGCGCCAGCAGAGGCCGGACTAGCGGGGGGTCTAGCACAGATACGCGGTATTTT.

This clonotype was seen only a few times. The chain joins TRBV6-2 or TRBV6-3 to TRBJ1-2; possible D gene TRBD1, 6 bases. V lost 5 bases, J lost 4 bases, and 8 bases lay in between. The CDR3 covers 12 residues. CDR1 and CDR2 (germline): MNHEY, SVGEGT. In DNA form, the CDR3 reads TGTGCCAGCAGTCGCAGGGGCTATGGCTACACCTTC. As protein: CASSRRGYGYTF.

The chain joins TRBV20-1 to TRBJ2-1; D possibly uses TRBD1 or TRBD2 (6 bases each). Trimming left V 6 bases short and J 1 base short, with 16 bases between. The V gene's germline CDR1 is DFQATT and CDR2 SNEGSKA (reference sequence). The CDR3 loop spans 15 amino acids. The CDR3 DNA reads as TGCAGTGCCCCGCGCCGGGGGCAATCCTACAATGAGCAGTTCTTC. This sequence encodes CSAPRRGQSYNEQFF.

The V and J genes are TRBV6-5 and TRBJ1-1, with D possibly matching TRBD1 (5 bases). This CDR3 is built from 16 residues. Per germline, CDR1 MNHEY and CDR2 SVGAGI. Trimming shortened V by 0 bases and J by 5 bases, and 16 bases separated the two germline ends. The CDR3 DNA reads TGTGCCAGCAGTTACTCGATGGGGGACTGGGCAACTGAAGCTTTCTTT. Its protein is CASSYSMGDWATEAFF.

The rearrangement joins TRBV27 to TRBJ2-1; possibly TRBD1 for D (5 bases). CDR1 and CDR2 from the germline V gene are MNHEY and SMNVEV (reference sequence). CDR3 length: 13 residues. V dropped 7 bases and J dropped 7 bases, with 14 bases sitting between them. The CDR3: CASTKGVWNEQFF. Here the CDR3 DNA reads TGTGCCAGCACGAAAGGGGTTTGGAATGAGCAGTTCTTC.

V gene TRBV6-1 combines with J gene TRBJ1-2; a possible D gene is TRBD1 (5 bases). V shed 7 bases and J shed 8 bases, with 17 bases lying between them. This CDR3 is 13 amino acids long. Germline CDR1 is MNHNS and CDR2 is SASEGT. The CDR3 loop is CASITPGAGGYTF. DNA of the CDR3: TGTGCCAGCATCACTCCCGGGGCAGGAGGCTACACCTTC.

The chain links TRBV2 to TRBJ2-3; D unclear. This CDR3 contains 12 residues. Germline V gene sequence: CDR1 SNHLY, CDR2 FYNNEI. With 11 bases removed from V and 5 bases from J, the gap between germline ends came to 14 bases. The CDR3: CAGSDGRDTQYF. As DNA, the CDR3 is TGTGCCGGCTCAGATGGAAGAGATACGCAGTATTTT.

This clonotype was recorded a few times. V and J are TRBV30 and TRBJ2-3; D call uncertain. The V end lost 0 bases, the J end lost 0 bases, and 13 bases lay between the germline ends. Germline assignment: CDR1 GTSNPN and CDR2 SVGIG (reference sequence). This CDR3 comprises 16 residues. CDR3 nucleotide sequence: TGTGCCTGGAGTGTCTTGGGTTTTTCTAGCACAGATACGCAGTATTTT. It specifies CAWSVLGFSSTDTQYF.

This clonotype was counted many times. The CDR3, as DNA: TGTGCCACCAAGGGACAGGCAGAGACCCAGTACTTC. Its translation: CATKGQAETQYF. The chain uses TRBV10-3 and TRBJ2-5, with 8 bases that match TRBD1. The CDR3 is 12 amino acids. V trimming: 10 bases; J trimming: 4 bases; junction bases outside the gene matches: 5. Looked up from germline, CDR1 is ENHRY and CDR2 is SYGVKD.

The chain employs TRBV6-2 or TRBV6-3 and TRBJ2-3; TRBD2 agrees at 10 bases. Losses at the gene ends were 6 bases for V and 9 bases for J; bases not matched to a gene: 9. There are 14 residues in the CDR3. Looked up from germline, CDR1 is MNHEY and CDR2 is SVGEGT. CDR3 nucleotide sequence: TGTGCCAGCAGACTAGCGGGACGGTCTTCGACGCAGTATTTT. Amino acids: CASRLAGRSSTQYF.

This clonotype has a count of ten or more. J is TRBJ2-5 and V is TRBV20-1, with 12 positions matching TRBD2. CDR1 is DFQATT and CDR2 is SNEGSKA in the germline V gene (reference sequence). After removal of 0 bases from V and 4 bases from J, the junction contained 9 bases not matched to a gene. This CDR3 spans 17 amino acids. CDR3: CSARDWMRTSGVETQYF. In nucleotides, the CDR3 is TGCAGTGCTAGAGATTGGATGAGGACTAGCGGGGTAGAGACCCAGTACTTC.

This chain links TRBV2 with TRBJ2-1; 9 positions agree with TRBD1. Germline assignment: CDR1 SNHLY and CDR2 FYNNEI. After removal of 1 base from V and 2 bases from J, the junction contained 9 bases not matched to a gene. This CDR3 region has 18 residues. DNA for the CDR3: TGTGCCAGCAGTGAAGGGTTGTTGGGACAGGGTACCTACAATGAGCAGTTCTTC. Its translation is CASSEGLLGQGTYNEQFF.